One sample yielded the 7 T cell receptor beta chains listed below, sequenced in a study of monozygotic twins with inflammatory bowel disease. No DNA is given; TCRdb re-called the 5' RACE reads and lists each CDR3 protein once. Listed are fewer than 550,000 distinct CDR3 sequences; approximately 2.3% falls within the top ten. Sequencing was carried out using blood. The receptors shown here come from a human donor with ulcerative colitis or Crohn's disease, or a healthy co-twin of an affected twin (not recorded which).

The chain joins TRBV30 to TRBJ1-5. CDR1 and CDR2 (germline): GTSNPN, SVGIG (reference sequence). The CDR3 has 16 amino acids. CDR3 in amino acids: CAWSVLDLLGNQPQHF.

CDR3: CASSLRTGEGAFF. The genes are TRBV4-1 and TRBJ1-1; TCRdb names TRBD1, which stays unverified in the absence of DNA. From germline, CDR1 is MGHRA and CDR2 YSYEKL. The CDR3 sequence is 13 residues long.

V is TRBV29-1 and J is TRBJ2-4. The CDR3 has 12 amino acids. Germline values: CDR1 SQVTM, CDR2 ANQGSEA. Here the CDR3 reads CSVDGYGNIQYF.

The chain links TRBV20-1 to TRBJ1-5. The CDR3 loop spans 13 amino acids. The germline gives CDR1 DFQATT, CDR2 SNEGSKA (reference sequence). The CDR3 here is CSANVGKYQPQHF.

The chain is built from TRBV6-1 and TRBJ2-5; TCRdb names TRBD2, which stays unverified in the absence of DNA. Germline loops: CDR1 MNHNS, CDR2 SASEGT. CDR3 length: 15 amino acids. This CDR3 is CASRENSWGGETQYF.

V and J are TRBV2 and TRBJ2-5. The germline V gene encodes CDR1 SNHLY and CDR2 FYNNEI. This CDR3 contains 12 residues. The CDR3 here is CATQGIQETQYF. Full variable domain (remainder filled in from reference TRBV2 and TRBJ2-5): EPEVTQTPSHQVTQMGQEVILRCVPISNHLYFYWYRQILGQKVEFLVSFYNNEISEKSEIFDDQFSVERPDGSNFTLKIRSTKLEDSAMYFCATQGIQETQYFGPGTRLLVL.

The V and J genes are TRBV6-2 or TRBV6-3 and TRBJ1-2. CDR1 and CDR2 from the germline V gene are MNHEY and SVGEGT. This CDR3 has 13 amino acids. The CDR3 is CASSYSGLYGYTF.